The clone carrying this TCR beta chain showed up just a few times. TCRdb's table, derived via immunoSEQ multiplex PCR, lists solely in-frame clones and lacks some. The table has hundreds of thousands of clones, about nine tenths seen once. This specimen belongs to a study of blood T cell repertoires in COVID-19. Whole-study context: The analysed material was cDNA or gDNA that came from T cells, B-cell-depleted T cells, or PBMCs.

The participants were between about 18 and 100 years old and came from about two dozen US areas. Allocation to cohorts depended on clinical history reported by the participants. Recovery among Cohort 3 donors was established by two negative PCRs, clearance, or symptom resolution. Trimming took off 4 bases at V and 2 bases at J, with 15 bases between the two ends. The CDR3 length is 15 residues. Per germline, CDR1 LGHDT and CDR2 YNNKEL (reference sequence). Sequencing was carried out using PBMCs or T cells enriched from blood (not recorded which). The V call is TRBV3-1 (or the pseudogene TRBV3-2), the J call TRBJ2-7; perhaps TRBD1 as D (6 bases). This receptor was identified in a man aged 60-69 years who had recovered from COVID-19. CDR3 loop: CASSPGPGAAYEQYF. The CDR3 nucleotides read TGTGCCAGCAGCCCCGGTCCAGGGGCGGCCTACGAGCAGTACTTC.